This T cell receptor beta chain was observed in a study of blood T cell repertoires in COVID-19. Profiled with immunoSEQ multiplex PCR; TCRdb holds only in-frame clones, not every one. Among approximately 86,000 clones listed, more than 80% were seen once. CDR1 is SGDLS and CDR2 is YYNGEE in the germline V gene. The J segment lost 5 bases and the V segment lost 0 bases, leaving 6 bases of the junction unmatched. CDR3 length: 16 amino acids. The sequenced sample consisted of peripheral blood. This clonotype was sampled from a woman between 70 and 85 years old with acute or convalescent COVID-19. The rearrangement links TRBV9 to TRBJ1-1; 11 bases match TRBD1. CDR3 bases: TGTGCCAGCAGCGTAGGGACAGGGGGCGTAGGGACTGAAGCTTTCTTT. Its protein product is CASSVGTGGVGTEAFF.